These 20 T cell receptor beta chains originate from one sample sequenced in a study of blood T cell repertoires in COVID-19. The data were produced by immunoSEQ multiplex PCR, yet TCRdb's version contains in-frame clones alone and is incomplete. The table lists approximately 230,000 clones, 88% of them singletons. Sequences were obtained from peripheral blood. The source of these receptors is an elderly man with acute or convalescent COVID-19.

V gene TRBV6-5 combines with J gene TRBJ1-2; D may be TRBD1 (6 bases). Looked up from germline, CDR1 is MNHEY and CDR2 is SVGAGI. V lost 4 bases to trimming and J lost 7 bases, with 13 bases between them. The CDR3 is made up of 13 amino acids. CDR3 amino acids: CASSLQGGGGYTF. CDR3 coding DNA: TGTGCCAGCAGTTTACAGGGTGGAGGTGGCTACACCTTC.

The chain has TRBV28 and TRBJ2-5; a weak D match, TRBD1 (7 bases). The CDR3 consists of 14 residues. CDR1 and CDR2 (germline): MDHEN, SYDVKM. V was shortened by 6 bases and J by 2 bases, with 13 bases between the two germline ends. CDR3 protein: CASRPGGRQETQYF. The CDR3 DNA sequence: TGTGCCAGCAGGCCAGGGGGGCGACAAGAGACCCAGTACTTC.

This rearrangement joins TRBV7-8 to TRBJ1-2, with TRBD1 matching over 10 bases. Trimming removed 5 bases from V and 2 bases from J; junction bases left unmatched: 5. The CDR3 consists of 15 residues. Germline values: CDR1 SGHVS, CDR2 FQNEAQ. CDR3 in amino acids: CASSGGGQGNYGYTF. The CDR3 DNA sequence: TGTGCCAGCAGCGGGGGGGGACAGGGGAACTATGGCTACACCTTC.

This sequence joins TRBV7-9 and TRBJ2-2; D might be TRBD2 (5 bases). The germline CDR1 and CDR2 sequences are SEHNR and FQNEAQ (reference sequence). Between the trimmed V and J ends, which lost 1 base and 0 bases, there was a span of 6 bases. The CDR3 runs to 15 residues. CDR3 nucleotide sequence: TGTGCCAGCAGCTTAGGAGGGTCGAACACCGGGGAGCTGTTTTTT. Protein product: CASSLGGSNTGELFF.

The J gene is TRBJ2-5, the V gene TRBV24-1; possibly TRBD2 for D (6 bases). V lost 4 bases to trimming and J lost 3 bases, with 14 bases between them. Per germline, CDR1 KGHDR and CDR2 SFDVKD. The CDR3 has 15 amino acids. CDR3 bases: TGTGCCACCAGTGACGCCCGGGACTTTGAAGAGACCCAGTACTTC. It is translated as CATSDARDFEETQYF.

The chain recombines TRBV11-2 with TRBJ2-3, with D maybe TRBD2 (6 bases). Trimming stripped 7 bases from V and 0 bases from J, with 20 bases between. Germline V gene sequence: CDR1 SGHAT, CDR2 FQNNGV. The CDR3 runs to 17 residues. CDR3 loop: CASNGQGGVFSTDTQYF. The CDR3 DNA is TGTGCCAGCAACGGTCAGGGCGGGGTCTTTAGCACAGATACGCAGTATTTT. The whole variable domain, remainder taken from reference TRBV11-2 and TRBJ2-3, is EAGVAQSPRYKIIEKRQSVAFWCNPISGHATLYWYQQILGQGPKLLIQFQNNGVVDDSQLPKDRFSAERLKGVDSTLKIQPAKLEDSAVYLCASNGQGGVFSTDTQYFGPGTRLTVL.

The J gene is TRBJ1-2, the V gene TRBV6-5, with TRBD1 matching 9 bases. The CDR3 has 14 residues. The ends lost 6 bases at V and 5 bases at J; junction bases unmatched: 7. Germline CDR1 and CDR2: MNHEY and SVGAGI. CDR3 in amino acids: CASRVTGQGYGYTF. The CDR3 nucleotides read TGTGCCAGCAGGGTTACGGGACAGGGATATGGCTACACCTTC.

This rearrangement joins TRBV5-4 to TRBJ2-2, with D hard to call. Germline V gene lookup returns CDR1 SGHNT and CDR2 YYREEE (reference sequence). CDR3 size: 14 residues. Trimming left V 5 bases short and J 0 bases short, with 8 bases between. In DNA, the CDR3 is TGTGCCAGCAGACCACAAGCGAACACCGGGGAGCTGTTTTTT. It yields the protein CASRPQANTGELFF.

The chain recombines TRBV29-1 with TRBJ2-1, with 16 bases aligning to TRBD2. Trimming took 7 bases from V and 5 from J; bases not matched to a gene: 2. The CDR3 is 14 amino acids. The germline CDR1 and CDR2 sequences are SQVTM and ANQGSEA. The CDR3 spells CSAGTSGGDNEQFF. For the CDR3, the DNA is TGCAGCGCCGGGACTAGCGGGGGGGACAATGAGCAGTTCTTC.

The chain carries TRBV5-1 and TRBJ2-1; 11 positions match TRBD2. The CDR3 consists of 16 residues. The germline V gene has CDR1 SGHRS and CDR2 YFSETQ. V was clipped by 4 bases and J by 2 bases; unmatched bases: 5. The chain's CDR3 is CASSEIAGGTYNEQFF. As DNA, the CDR3 is TGCGCCAGCAGCGAAATAGCGGGAGGGACCTACAATGAGCAGTTCTTC.

The V and J genes are TRBV11-2 and TRBJ2-1; 10 bases fit TRBD2. The germline V gene has CDR1 SGHAT and CDR2 FQNNGV. CDR3 length: 15 residues. V shed 1 base, J shed 6 bases, and the junction held 3 bases outside the gene matches. CDR3 in DNA: TGTGCCAGCAGCTTAGCACTAGCGGGGCTCAATGAGCAGTTCTTC. This codes for CASSLALAGLNEQFF.

V and J are TRBV29-1 and TRBJ2-5; 8 nucleotides match TRBD1. The CDR3 runs to 13 residues. Germline CDR1 and CDR2: SQVTM and ANQGSEA. V lost 4 bases, J lost 5 bases, and 6 bases stayed unmatched. CDR3 DNA sequence: TGCAGCGTTGGGCAGGGGGCCTTTGAGACCCAGTACTTC. Its protein product is CSVGQGAFETQYF.

V and J are TRBV19 and TRBJ2-2; D may be TRBD1 (5 bases). The germline V gene has CDR1 LNHDA and CDR2 SQIVND (reference sequence). The CDR3 is 14 residues long. V was clipped by 8 bases and J by 3 bases, with 13 bases between them. The CDR3 DNA reads as TGTGCCAGTCAAAGGGGAACCTACACCGGGGAGCTGTTTTTT. Encoded protein: CASQRGTYTGELFF. Looking up the rest from reference TRBV19 and TRBJ2-2 gives the full variable domain: DGGITQSPKYLFRKEGQNVTLSCEQNLNHDAMYWYRQDPGQGLRLIYYSQIVNDFQKGDIAEGYSVSREKKESFPLTVTSAQKNPTAFYLCASQRGTYTGELFFGEGSRLTVL.

The gene calls are TRBV14 and TRBJ2-3; possibly TRBD2 for D (10 bases). The germline CDR1 and CDR2 sequences are SGHDN and FVKESK. V lost 4 bases to trimming and J lost 7 bases, with 18 bases between them. This CDR3 has 15 residues. The CDR3: CASSLLAGQGNTQYF. The CDR3 nucleotides are TGTGCCAGCAGCCTACTAGCGGGACAGGGAAATACGCAGTATTTT.

This chain joins TRBV7-3 and TRBJ2-1; 9 bases fit TRBD2. Germline values: CDR1 SGHTA, CDR2 FQGTGA. The junction had 9 bases not matched to a gene; V was cut back by 5 bases and J by 7 bases. The CDR3 is 15 amino acids. CDR3 amino acids: CASSDGTSRWNEQFF. The CDR3 nucleotides are TGTGCCAGCAGCGACGGGACTAGCCGCTGGAATGAGCAGTTCTTC.

The chain links TRBV12-3 or TRBV12-4 to TRBJ1-2; the D is unclear. The germline V and J ends were trimmed by 1 base and 8 bases, with 8 bases remaining between them. The CDR3 has 12 residues. The CDR3 spells CASSLGGRGYTF. The CDR3 nucleotides are TGTGCCAGCAGTTTAGGCGGAAGGGGCTACACCTTC.

With regard to this clone: One end of the junction fails to match germline, which may point to a read error. The chain links TRBV3-1 (or the pseudogene TRBV3-2) to TRBJ1-6; weak D call: TRBD1 (5 bases). CDR1 and CDR2 from the germline V gene are LGHDT and YNNKEL (reference sequence). This CDR3 is 16 amino acids long. CDR3: CASSQELRGGDSPLHF. CDR3 DNA: TGTGCCAGCAGTCAAGAGCTCCGGGGGGGGGATTCACCCCTCCACTTT.

The CDR3 loop reads CASSPGGIGGYTF. The CDR3 region has the DNA TGTGCCAGCAGCCCGGGAGGGATAGGTGGCTACACCTTC. The chain employs TRBV5-4 and TRBJ1-2, with D unresolved. Germline V gene data show CDR1 as SGHNT and CDR2 as YYREEE (reference sequence). V was trimmed by 4 bases and J by 7 bases, leaving 14 bases between them. The CDR3 consists of 13 residues.

The chain has TRBV15 and TRBJ2-1; 7 bases match TRBD1. CDR3 length equals 15 residues. The ends lost 3 bases at V and 5 bases at J; junction bases unmatched: 7. Germline V gene sequence: CDR1 LNHNV, CDR2 YYDKDF (reference sequence). CDR3 in amino acids: CATSRDRNTHNEQFF. The CDR3 DNA reads TGTGCCACCAGCAGGGACAGGAATACACACAATGAGCAGTTCTTC. The variable domain in full, completed from reference TRBV15 and TRBJ2-1, reads DAMVIQNPRYQVTQFGKPVTLSCSQTLNHNVMYWYQQKSSQAPKLLFHYYDKDFNNEADTPDNFQSRRPNTSFCFLDIRSPGLGDTAMYLCATSRDRNTHNEQFFGPGTRLTVL.

This clone was observed once. The gene calls are TRBV13 and TRBJ2-7, with 8 bases aligning to TRBD1. Per the germline V gene, CDR1 is PRHDT and CDR2 is FYEKMQ (reference sequence). The trim removed 10 bases at V and 2 bases at J, leaving 7 bases unmatched. The CDR3 is made up of 13 amino acids. The CDR3 DNA reads TGTGCCAACGGGACAGGAGGACCCTACGAGCAGTACTTC. Translating gives CANGTGGPYEQYF.